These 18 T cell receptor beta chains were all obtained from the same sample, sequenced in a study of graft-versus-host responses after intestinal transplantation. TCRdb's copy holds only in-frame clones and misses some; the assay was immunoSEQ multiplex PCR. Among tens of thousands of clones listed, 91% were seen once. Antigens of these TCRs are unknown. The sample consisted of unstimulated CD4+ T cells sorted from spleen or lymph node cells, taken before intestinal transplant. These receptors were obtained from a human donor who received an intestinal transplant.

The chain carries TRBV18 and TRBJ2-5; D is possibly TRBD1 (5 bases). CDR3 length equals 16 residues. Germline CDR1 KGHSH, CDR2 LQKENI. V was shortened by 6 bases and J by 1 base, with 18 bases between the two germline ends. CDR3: CASSVDPWGLQETQYF. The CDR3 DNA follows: TGTGCCAGCTCCGTCGATCCCTGGGGCCTCCAAGAGACCCAGTACTTC.

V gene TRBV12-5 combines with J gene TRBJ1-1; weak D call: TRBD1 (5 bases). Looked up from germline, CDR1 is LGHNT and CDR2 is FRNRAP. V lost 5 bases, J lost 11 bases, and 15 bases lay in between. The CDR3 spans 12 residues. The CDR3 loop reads CASGPPQGKAFF. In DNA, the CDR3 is TGTGCTAGTGGTCCCCCTCAGGGTAAGGCTTTCTTT.

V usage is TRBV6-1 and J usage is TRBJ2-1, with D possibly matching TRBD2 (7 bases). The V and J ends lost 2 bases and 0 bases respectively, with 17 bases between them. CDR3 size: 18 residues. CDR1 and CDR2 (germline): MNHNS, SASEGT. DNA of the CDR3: TGTGCCAGCAGTGAAAGGGGGGGACTTCTCAGCTCCTACAATGAGCAGTTCTTC. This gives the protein CASSERGGLLSSYNEQFF.

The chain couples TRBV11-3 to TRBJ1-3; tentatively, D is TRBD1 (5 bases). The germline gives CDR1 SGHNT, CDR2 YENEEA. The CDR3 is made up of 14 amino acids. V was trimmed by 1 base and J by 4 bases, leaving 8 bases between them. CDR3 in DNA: TGTGCCAGCAGCTTAGGGACAATGGGAAACACCATATATTTT. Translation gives CASSLGTMGNTIYF. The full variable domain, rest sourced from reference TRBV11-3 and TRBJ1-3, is EAGVVQSPRYKIIEKKQPVAFWCNPISGHNTLYWYLQNLGQGPELLIRYENEEAVDDSQLPKDRFSAERLKGVDSTLKIQPAELGDSAVYLCASSLGTMGNTIYFGEGSWLTVV.

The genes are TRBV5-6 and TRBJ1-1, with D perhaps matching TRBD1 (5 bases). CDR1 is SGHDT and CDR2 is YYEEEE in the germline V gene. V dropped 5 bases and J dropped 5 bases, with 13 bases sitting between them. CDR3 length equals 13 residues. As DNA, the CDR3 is TGTGCCAGCAGGGGAGGGGCGCGGACTGAAGCTTTCTTT. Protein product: CASRGGARTEAFF.

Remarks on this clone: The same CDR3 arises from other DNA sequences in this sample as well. CDR3 DNA sequence: TGCAGCGTTGAAGAGGACAGGGGGCCTGAAAAACTGTTTTTT. Translating it yields CSVEEDRGPEKLFF. The J gene is TRBJ1-4, the V gene TRBV29-1, with TRBD1 matching over 11 bases. With V trimmed by 0 bases and J by 7 bases, 1 base remained unmatched. CDR1 is SQVTM, CDR2 ANQGSEA, per germline. The CDR3 has 14 amino acids.

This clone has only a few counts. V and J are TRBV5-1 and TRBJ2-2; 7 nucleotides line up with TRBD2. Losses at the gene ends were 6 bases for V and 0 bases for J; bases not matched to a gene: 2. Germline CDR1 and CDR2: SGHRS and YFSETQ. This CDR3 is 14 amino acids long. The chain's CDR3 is CASNREANTGELFF. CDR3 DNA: TGCGCCAGCAACCGGGAGGCGAACACCGGGGAGCTGTTTTTT.

The CDR3 bases are TGTGCCAGCACCCAGGGGGACTATGGCTACACCTTC. Translation gives CASTQGDYGYTF. The V and J genes are TRBV6-1 and TRBJ1-2; 7 nucleotides match TRBD1. V dropped 7 bases and J dropped 3; count of bases not matched to a gene: 2. The germline CDR1 and CDR2 sequences are MNHNS and SASEGT. The CDR3 contains 12 residues.

CDR3 residues: CASSPPSGSGTEAFF. The CDR3 DNA reads TGTGCCAGCAGCCCCCCCTCAGGGTCAGGCACTGAAGCTTTCTTT. This chain joins TRBV11-3 and TRBJ1-1; possibly TRBD1 for D (5 bases). CDR1 and CDR2 (germline): SGHNT, YENEEA. V dropped 5 bases and J dropped 4 bases, with 17 bases sitting between them. The CDR3 is made up of 15 amino acids. Combining the CDR3 with reference TRBV11-3 and TRBJ1-1 gives the whole variable domain EAGVVQSPRYKIIEKKQPVAFWCNPISGHNTLYWYLQNLGQGPELLIRYENEEAVDDSQLPKDRFSAERLKGVDSTLKIQPAELGDSAVYLCASSPPSGSGTEAFFGQGTRLTVV.

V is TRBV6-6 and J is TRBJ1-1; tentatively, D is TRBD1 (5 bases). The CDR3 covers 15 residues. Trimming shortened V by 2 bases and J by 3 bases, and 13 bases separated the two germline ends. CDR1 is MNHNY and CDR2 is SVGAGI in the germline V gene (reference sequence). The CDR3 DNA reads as TGTGCCAGCAGTTACGCGGGGCTTGGGGACACTGAAGCTTTCTTT. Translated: CASSYAGLGDTEAFF.

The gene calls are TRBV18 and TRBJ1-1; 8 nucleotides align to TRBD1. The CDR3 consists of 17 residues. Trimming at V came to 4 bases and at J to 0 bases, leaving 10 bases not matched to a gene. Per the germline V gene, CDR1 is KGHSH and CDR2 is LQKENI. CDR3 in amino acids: CASSLRRKDRVNTEAFF. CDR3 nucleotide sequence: TGTGCCAGCTCACTACGCCGTAAGGACAGGGTGAACACTGAAGCTTTCTTT.

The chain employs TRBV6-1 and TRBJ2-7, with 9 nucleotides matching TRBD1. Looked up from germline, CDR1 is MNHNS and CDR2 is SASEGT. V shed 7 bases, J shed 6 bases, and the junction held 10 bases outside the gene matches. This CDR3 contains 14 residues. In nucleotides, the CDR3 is TGTGCCAGCATCTTCCGGGACAGGGCTGGCGAGCAGTACTTC. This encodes CASIFRDRAGEQYF.

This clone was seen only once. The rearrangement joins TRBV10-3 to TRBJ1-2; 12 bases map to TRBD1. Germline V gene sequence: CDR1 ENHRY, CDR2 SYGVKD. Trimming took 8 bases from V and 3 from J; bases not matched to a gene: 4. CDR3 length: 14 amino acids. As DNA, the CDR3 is TGTGCCATCGGGACAGGGGGCGCAGACTATGGCTACACCTTC. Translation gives CAIGTGGADYGYTF.

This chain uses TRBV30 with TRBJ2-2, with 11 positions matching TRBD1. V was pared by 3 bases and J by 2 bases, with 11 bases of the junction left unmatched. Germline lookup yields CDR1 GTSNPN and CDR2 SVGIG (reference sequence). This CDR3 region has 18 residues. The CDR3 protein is CAWSLRDRGFTNTGELFF. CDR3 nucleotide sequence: TGTGCCTGGAGCCTCCGGGACAGGGGGTTCACAAACACCGGGGAGCTGTTTTTT.

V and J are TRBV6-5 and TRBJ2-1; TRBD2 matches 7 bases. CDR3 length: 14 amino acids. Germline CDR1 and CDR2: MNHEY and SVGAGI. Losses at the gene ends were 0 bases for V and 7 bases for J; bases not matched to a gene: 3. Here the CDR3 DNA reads TGTGCCAGCAGTTACTCGGGACTAAGGAATGAGCAGTTCTTC. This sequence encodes CASSYSGLRNEQFF.

CDR3 residues: CASSVAGGGLRTDTQYF. DNA for the CDR3: TGTGCCAGCAGCGTAGCTGGGGGGGGATTAAGGACAGATACGCAGTATTTT. The rearrangement links TRBV9 to TRBJ2-3; 7 bases agree with TRBD2. Trimming cost V 0 bases and J 3 bases; bases outside gene matches: 10. The germline V gene encodes CDR1 SGDLS and CDR2 YYNGEE. The CDR3 totals 17 residues.

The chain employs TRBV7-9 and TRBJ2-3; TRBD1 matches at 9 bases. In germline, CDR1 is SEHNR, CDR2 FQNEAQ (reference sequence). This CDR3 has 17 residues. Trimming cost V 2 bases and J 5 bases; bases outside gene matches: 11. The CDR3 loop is CASSLPIRDRVGDTQYF. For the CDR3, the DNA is TGTGCCAGCAGCTTACCGATCCGGGACAGGGTGGGAGATACGCAGTATTTT. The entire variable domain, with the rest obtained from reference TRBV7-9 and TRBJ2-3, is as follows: DTGVSQNPRHKITKRGQNVTFRCDPISEHNRLYWYRQTLGQGPEFLTYFQNEAQLEKSRLLSDRFSAERPKGSFSTLEIQRTEQGDSAMYLCASSLPIRDRVGDTQYFGPGTRLTVL.

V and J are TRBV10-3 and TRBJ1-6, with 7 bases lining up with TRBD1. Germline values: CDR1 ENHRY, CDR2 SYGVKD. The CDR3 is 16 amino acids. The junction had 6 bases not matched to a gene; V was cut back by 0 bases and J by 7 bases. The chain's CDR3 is CAISESRGQRNSPLHF. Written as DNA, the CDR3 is TGTGCCATCAGTGAGTCAAGGGGGCAAAGGAATTCACCCCTCCACTTT.